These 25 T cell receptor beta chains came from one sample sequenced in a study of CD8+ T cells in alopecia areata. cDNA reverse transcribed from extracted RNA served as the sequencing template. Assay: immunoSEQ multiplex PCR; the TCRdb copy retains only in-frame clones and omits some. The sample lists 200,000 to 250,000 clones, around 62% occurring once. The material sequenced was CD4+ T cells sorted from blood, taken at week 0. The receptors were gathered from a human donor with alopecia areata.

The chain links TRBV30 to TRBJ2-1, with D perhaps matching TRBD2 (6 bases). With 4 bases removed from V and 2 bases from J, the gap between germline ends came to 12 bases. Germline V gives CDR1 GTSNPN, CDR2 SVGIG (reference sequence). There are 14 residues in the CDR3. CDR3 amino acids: CAWMGGATYNEQFF. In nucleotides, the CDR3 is TGTGCCTGGATGGGCGGGGCTACCTACAATGAGCAGTTCTTC.

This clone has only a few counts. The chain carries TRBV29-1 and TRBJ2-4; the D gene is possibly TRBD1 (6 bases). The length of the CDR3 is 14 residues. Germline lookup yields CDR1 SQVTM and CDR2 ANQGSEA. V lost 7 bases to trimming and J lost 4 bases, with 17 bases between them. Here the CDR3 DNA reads TGCAGCGCGCAACTCCGGGACAAGAAAAACATTCAGTACTTC. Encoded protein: CSAQLRDKKNIQYF.

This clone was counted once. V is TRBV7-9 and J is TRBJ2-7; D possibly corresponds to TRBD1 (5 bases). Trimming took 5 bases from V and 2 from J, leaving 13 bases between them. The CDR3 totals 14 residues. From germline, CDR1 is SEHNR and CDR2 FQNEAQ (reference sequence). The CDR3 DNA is TGTGCCAGCAGCCGAGTACAAGGGGCCTACGAGCAGTACTTC. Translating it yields CASSRVQGAYEQYF.

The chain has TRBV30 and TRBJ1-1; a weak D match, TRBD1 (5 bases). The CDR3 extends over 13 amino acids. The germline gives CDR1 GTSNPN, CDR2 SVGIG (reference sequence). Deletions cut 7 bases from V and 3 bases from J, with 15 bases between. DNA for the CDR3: TGTGCCTCCTATACAGGCTCCCACACTGAAGCTTTCTTT. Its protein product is CASYTGSHTEAFF. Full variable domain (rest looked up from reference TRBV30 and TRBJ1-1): SQTIHQWPATLVQPVGSPLSLECTVEGTSNPNLYWYRQAAGRGLQLLFYSVGIGQISSEVPQNLSASRPQDRQFILSSKKLLLSDSGFYLCASYTGSHTEAFFGQGTRLTVV.

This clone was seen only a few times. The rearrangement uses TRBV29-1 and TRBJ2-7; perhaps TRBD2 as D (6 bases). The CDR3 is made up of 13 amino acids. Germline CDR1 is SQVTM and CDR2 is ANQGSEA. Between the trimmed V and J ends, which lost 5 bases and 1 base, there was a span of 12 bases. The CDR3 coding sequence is TGCAGCGTTCGAAACGGGGGTTCCTACGAGCAGTACTTC. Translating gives CSVRNGGSYEQYF.

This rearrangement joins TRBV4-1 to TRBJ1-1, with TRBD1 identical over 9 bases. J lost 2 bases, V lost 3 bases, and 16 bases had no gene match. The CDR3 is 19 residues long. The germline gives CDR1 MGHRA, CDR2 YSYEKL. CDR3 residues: CASSHPKPGQGWENTEAFF. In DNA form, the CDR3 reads TGCGCCAGCAGCCACCCTAAGCCGGGACAGGGCTGGGAAAACACTGAAGCTTTCTTT.

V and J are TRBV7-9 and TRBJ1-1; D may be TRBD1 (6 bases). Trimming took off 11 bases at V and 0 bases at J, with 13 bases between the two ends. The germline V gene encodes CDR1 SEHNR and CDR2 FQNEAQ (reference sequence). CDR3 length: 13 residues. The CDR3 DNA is TGTGCCGGACTACAGGGTTTGAACACTGAAGCTTTCTTT. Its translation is CAGLQGLNTEAFF.

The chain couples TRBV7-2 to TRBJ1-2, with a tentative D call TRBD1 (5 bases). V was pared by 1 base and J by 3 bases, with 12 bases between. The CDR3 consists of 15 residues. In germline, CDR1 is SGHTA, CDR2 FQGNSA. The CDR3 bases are TGTGCCAGCAGCTTAGACCGGACACCCGACTATGGCTACACCTTC. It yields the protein CASSLDRTPDYGYTF.

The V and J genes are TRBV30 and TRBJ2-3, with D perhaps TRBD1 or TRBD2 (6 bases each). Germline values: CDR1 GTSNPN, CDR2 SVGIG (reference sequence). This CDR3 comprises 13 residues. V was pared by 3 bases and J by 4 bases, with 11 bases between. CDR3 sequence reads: CAWSPRGADTQYF. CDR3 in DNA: TGTGCCTGGAGCCCAAGGGGGGCAGATACGCAGTATTTT. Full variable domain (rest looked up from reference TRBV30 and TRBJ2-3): SQTIHQWPATLVQPVGSPLSLECTVEGTSNPNLYWYRQAAGRGLQLLFYSVGIGQISSEVPQNLSASRPQDRQFILSSKKLLLSDSGFYLCAWSPRGADTQYFGPGTRLTVL.

CDR3 coding DNA: TGTGCCTGGAGTGTGGTAGGGGCCAGAGGGGCCAACGTCCTGACTTTC. Translation: CAWSVVGARGANVLTF. The V gene is TRBV30, the J gene TRBJ2-6, with D possibly matching TRBD1 (5 bases). Germline CDR1 and CDR2: GTSNPN and SVGIG (reference sequence). With 0 bases removed from V and 4 bases from J, the gap between germline ends came to 13 bases. The CDR3 runs to 16 residues.

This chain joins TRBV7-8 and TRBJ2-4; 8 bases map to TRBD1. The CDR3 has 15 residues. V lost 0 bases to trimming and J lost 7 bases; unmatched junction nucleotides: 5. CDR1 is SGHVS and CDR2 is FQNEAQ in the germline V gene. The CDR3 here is CASSLAGQGTNIQYF. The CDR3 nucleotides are TGTGCCAGCAGCTTAGCCGGACAGGGTACGAACATTCAGTACTTC.

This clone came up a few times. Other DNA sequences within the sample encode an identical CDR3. The CDR3 nucleotides read TGTGCCAGTAGTATGACAAGGAGCTCCTACGAGCAGTACTTC. Translation: CASSMTRSSYEQYF. The rearrangement joins TRBV19 to TRBJ2-7; D call uncertain. The CDR3 sequence is 14 residues long. In germline, CDR1 is LNHDA, CDR2 SQIVND (reference sequence). V was cut by 3 bases and J by 0 bases, with 9 bases left in between.

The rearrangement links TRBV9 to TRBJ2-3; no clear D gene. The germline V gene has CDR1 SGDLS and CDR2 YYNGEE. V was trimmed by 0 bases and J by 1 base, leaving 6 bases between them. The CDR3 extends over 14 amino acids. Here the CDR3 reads CASSVGHGTDTQYF. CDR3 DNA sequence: TGTGCCAGCAGCGTAGGGCACGGCACAGATACGCAGTATTTT.

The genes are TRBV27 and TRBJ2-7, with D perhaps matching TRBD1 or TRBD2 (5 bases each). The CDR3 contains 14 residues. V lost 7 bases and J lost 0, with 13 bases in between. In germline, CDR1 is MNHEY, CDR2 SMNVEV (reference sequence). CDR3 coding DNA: TGTGCCAGCACGTCCGGGACGGCCTCCTACGAGCAGTACTTC. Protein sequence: CASTSGTASYEQYF.

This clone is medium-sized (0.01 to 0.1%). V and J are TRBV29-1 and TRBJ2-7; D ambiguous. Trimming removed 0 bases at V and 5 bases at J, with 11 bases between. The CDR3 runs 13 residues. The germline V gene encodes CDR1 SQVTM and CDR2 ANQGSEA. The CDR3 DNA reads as TGCAGCGTTGAAGATAACCCGACCCACGAGCAGTACTTC. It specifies CSVEDNPTHEQYF.

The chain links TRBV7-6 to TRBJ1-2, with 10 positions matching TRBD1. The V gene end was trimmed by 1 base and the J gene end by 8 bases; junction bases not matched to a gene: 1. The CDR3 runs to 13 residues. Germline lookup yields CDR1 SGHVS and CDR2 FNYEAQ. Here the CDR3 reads CASSLGTGGGYTF. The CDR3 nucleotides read TGTGCCAGCAGCTTAGGGACAGGGGGAGGCTACACCTTC.

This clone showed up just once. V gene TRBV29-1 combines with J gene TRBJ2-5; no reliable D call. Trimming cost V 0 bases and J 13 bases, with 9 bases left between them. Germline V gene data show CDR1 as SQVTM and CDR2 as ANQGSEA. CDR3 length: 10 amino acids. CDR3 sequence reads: CSVEDFSRYF. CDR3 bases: TGCAGCGTTGAAGATTTTTCAAGGTACTTC.

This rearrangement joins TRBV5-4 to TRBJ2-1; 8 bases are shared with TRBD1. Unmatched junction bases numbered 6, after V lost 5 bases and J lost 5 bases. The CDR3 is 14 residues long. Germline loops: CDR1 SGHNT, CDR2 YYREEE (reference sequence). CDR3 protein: CASSRDRPDNEQFF. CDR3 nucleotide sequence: TGTGCCAGCAGTAGGGACAGGCCCGACAATGAGCAGTTCTTC.

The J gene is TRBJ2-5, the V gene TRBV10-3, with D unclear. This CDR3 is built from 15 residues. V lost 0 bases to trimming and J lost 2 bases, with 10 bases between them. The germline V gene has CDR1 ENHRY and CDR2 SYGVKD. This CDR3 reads CAISESMGRQETQYF. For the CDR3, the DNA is TGTGCCATCAGTGAGTCAATGGGCAGGCAAGAGACCCAGTACTTC.

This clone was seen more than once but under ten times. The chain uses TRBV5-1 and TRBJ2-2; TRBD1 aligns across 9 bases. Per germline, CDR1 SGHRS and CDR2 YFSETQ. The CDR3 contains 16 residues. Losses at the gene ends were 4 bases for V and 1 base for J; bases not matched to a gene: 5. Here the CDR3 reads CASSPGQGKNTGELFF. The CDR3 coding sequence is TGCGCCAGCAGCCCAGGACAGGGGAAGAACACCGGGGAGCTGTTTTTT. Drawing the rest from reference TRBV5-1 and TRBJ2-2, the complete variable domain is KAGVTQTPRYLIKTRGQQVTLSCSPISGHRSVSWYQQTPGQGLQFLFEYFSETQRNKGNFPGRFSGRQFSNSRSEMNVSTLELGDSALYLCASSPGQGKNTGELFFGEGSRLTVL.

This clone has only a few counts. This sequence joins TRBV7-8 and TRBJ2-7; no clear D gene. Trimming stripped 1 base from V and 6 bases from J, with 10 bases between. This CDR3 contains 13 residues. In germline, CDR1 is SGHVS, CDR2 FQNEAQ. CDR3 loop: CASSLGRAAEQYF. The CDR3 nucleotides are TGTGCCAGCAGCTTAGGACGGGCGGCCGAGCAGTACTTC.

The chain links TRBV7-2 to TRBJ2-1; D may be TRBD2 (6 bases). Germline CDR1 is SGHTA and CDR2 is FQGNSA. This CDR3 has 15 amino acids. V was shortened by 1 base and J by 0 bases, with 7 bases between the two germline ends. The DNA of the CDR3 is TGTGCCAGCAGCTTAGACGGGAGCTCCTACAATGAGCAGTTCTTC. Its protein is CASSLDGSSYNEQFF.

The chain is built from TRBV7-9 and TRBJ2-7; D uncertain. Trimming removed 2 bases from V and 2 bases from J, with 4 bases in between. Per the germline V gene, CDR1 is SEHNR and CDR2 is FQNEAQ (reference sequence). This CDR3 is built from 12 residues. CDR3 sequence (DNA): TGTGCCAGCAGCTTAACCCCCTACGAGCAGTACTTC. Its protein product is CASSLTPYEQYF. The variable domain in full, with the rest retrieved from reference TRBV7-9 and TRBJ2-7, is DTGVSQNPRHKITKRGQNVTFRCDPISEHNRLYWYRQTLGQGPEFLTYFQNEAQLEKSRLLSDRFSAERPKGSFSTLEIQRTEQGDSAMYLCASSLTPYEQYFGPGTRLTVT.

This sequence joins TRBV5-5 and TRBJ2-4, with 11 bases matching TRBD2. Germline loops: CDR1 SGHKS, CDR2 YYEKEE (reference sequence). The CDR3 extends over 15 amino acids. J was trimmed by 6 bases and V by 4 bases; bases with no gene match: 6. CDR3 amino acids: CASSGLAGGRNIQYF. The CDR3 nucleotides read TGTGCCAGCAGCGGACTAGCGGGTGGGAGAAACATTCAGTACTTC. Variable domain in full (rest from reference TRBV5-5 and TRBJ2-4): DAGVTQSPTHLIKTRGQQVTLRCSPISGHKSVSWYQQVLGQGPQFIFQYYEKEERGRGNFPDRFSARQFPNYSSELNVNALLLGDSALYLCASSGLAGGRNIQYFGAGTRLSVL.

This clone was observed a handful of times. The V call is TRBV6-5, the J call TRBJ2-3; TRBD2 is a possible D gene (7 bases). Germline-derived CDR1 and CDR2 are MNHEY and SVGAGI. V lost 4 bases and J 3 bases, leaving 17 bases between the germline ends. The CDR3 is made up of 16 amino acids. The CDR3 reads CASSSTYEGGTDTQYF. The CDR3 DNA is TGTGCCAGCAGTTCTACTTATGAGGGGGGGACAGATACGCAGTATTTT.